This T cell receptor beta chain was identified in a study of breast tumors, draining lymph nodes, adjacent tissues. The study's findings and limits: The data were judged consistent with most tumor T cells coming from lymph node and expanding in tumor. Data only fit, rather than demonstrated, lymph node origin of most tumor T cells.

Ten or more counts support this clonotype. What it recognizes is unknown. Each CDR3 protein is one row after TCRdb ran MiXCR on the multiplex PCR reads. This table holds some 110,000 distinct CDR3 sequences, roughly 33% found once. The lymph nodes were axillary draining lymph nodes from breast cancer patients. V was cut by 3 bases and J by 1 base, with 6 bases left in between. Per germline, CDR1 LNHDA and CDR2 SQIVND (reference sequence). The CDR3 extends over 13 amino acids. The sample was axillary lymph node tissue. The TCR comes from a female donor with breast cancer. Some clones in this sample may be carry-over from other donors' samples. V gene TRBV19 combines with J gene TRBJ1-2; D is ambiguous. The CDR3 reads CASSISVNYGYTF. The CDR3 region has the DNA TGTGCCAGTAGTATCTCAGTTAACTATGGCTACACCTTC.